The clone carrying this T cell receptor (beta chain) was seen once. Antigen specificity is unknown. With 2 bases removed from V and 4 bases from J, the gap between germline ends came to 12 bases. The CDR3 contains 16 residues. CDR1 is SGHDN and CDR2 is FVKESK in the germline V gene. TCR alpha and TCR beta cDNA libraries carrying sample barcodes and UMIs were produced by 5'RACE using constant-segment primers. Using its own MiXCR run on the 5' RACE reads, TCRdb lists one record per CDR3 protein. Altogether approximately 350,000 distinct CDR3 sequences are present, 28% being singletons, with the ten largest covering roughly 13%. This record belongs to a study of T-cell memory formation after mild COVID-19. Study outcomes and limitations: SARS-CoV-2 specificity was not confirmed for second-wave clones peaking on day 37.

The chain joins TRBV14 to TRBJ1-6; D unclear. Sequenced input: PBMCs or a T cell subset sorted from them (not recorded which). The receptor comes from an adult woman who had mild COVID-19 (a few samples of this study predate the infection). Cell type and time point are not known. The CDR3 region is CASSQIQNSYNSPLHF. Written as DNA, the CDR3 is TGTGCCAGCAGCCAAATTCAGAACAGTTATAATTCACCCCTCCACTTT.